Following are 29 T cell receptor beta chains from one sample sequenced in a study of cytomegalovirus exposure and HLA in healthy donors. The PCR employed 60 Vbeta primers together with 13 Jbeta primers. Libraries were prepared by immunoSEQ multiplex PCR; TCRdb keeps only in-frame clonotypes and omits some of them. The sample shows roughly 38,000 clones, roughly 90% of them seen only once. Sequencing was carried out using PBMCs. The receptors derive from a woman aged 18-30 years in good health and CMV-seronegative.

J is TRBJ2-2 and V is TRBV7-9; 8 nucleotides match TRBD2. The V gene's germline CDR1 is SEHNR and CDR2 FQNEAQ (reference sequence). V lost 6 bases to trimming and J lost 5 bases; unmatched junction nucleotides: 2. The CDR3 is 13 residues long. The CDR3 DNA follows: TGTGCCAGCAGGGTAGCGGGGACCGGGGAGCTGTTTTTT. Encoded protein: CASRVAGTGELFF.

The chain couples TRBV4-1 to TRBJ2-7, with 9 bases lining up with TRBD1. The J segment lost 7 bases and the V segment lost 3 bases, leaving 13 bases of the junction unmatched. The CDR3 consists of 16 residues. Germline V CDR1 and CDR2: MGHRA, YSYEKL. In DNA, the CDR3 is TGCGCCAGCAGCCACGACAGGGGGACGCGTTTATCGGAGCAGTACTTC. It encodes CASSHDRGTRLSEQYF.

The chain recombines TRBV2 with TRBJ2-7; tentatively, D is TRBD1 (6 bases). V lost 3 bases and J lost 4, with 19 bases in between. Germline V gene data show CDR1 as SNHLY and CDR2 as FYNNEI. The CDR3 covers 16 residues. The CDR3 DNA sequence: TGTGCCAGCAGTGACATATCGGACAGAGATTATTACGAGCAGTACTTC. It translates to CASSDISDRDYYEQYF. Full variable domain (missing parts from reference TRBV2 and TRBJ2-7): EPEVTQTPSHQVTQMGQEVILRCVPISNHLYFYWYRQILGQKVEFLVSFYNNEISEKSEIFDDQFSVERPDGSNFTLKIRSTKLEDSAMYFCASSDISDRDYYEQYFGPGTRLTVT.

The chain joins TRBV7-9 to TRBJ2-7; D gene unclear. Looked up from germline, CDR1 is SEHNR and CDR2 is FQNEAQ (reference sequence). The CDR3 sequence is 10 residues long. Trimming shortened V by 10 bases and J by 2 bases, and 6 bases separated the two germline ends. The CDR3 nucleotides are TGTGCCACGCAGGCCTACGAGCAGTACTTC. Translating it yields CATQAYEQYF. Looking up the rest from reference TRBV7-9 and TRBJ2-7 gives the full variable domain: DTGVSQNPRHKITKRGQNVTFRCDPISEHNRLYWYRQTLGQGPEFLTYFQNEAQLEKSRLLSDRFSAERPKGSFSTLEIQRTEQGDSAMYLCATQAYEQYFGPGTRLTVT.

The chain couples TRBV30 to TRBJ2-7; 11 bases map to TRBD2. V gave up 0 bases and J gave up 4 bases; unmatched junction bases: 5. This CDR3 spans 15 amino acids. Germline CDR1 reads GTSNPN; CDR2 reads SVGIG (reference sequence). CDR3 amino acids: CAWSVWGLAAYEQYF. CDR3 DNA sequence: TGTGCCTGGAGTGTATGGGGACTAGCGGCTTACGAGCAGTACTTC.

The chain has TRBV5-4 and TRBJ1-2; the D gene is possibly TRBD1 (5 bases). Germline CDR1 and CDR2: SGHNT and YYREEE (reference sequence). V was shortened by 5 bases and J by 4 bases, with 9 bases between the two germline ends. The CDR3 runs 12 residues. Here the CDR3 DNA reads TGTGCCAGCAGGGGGCTTTCCTATGGCTACACCTTC. Its translation is CASRGLSYGYTF.

This clone was seen only once. This rearrangement joins TRBV10-3 to TRBJ2-5; D is ambiguous. V was clipped by 3 bases and J by 3 bases, with 8 bases between them. CDR1 is ENHRY, CDR2 SYGVKD, per germline. The CDR3 covers 13 residues. CDR3 residues: CAISDGDEETQYF. CDR3 nucleotide sequence: TGTGCCATCAGTGACGGAGATGAAGAGACCCAGTACTTC.

This clone appeared once. The DNA for the CDR3 is TGTGCCAGCAGCTTATTGTCTTCGGGAGCCGATACGCAGTATTTT. Translated: CASSLLSSGADTQYF. This chain uses TRBV5-5 with TRBJ2-3; maybe TRBD2 (6 bases). The CDR3 covers 15 residues. Germline values: CDR1 SGHKS, CDR2 YYEKEE (reference sequence). With 2 bases removed from V and 6 bases from J, the gap between germline ends came to 16 bases. The whole variable domain, remainder taken from reference TRBV5-5 and TRBJ2-3, is DAGVTQSPTHLIKTRGQQVTLRCSPISGHKSVSWYQQVLGQGPQFIFQYYEKEERGRGNFPDRFSARQFPNYSSELNVNALLLGDSALYLCASSLLSSGADTQYFGPGTRLTVL.

The DNA for the CDR3 is TGTGCCACCAGCCGGGACAGGGGTTTCTACGAGCAGTACTTC. Its protein is CATSRDRGFYEQYF. The rearrangement uses TRBV15 and TRBJ2-7, with 10 bases fitting TRBD1. CDR1 LNHNV and CDR2 YYDKDF come from the germline V gene (reference sequence). The CDR3 runs to 14 residues. Trimming took 5 bases from V and 3 from J; bases not matched to a gene: 4.

The chain carries TRBV11-2 and TRBJ2-1; D is possibly TRBD1 (6 bases). CDR3 size: 14 residues. The V end lost 5 bases, the J end lost 3 bases, and 11 bases lay between the germline ends. Germline V lookup: CDR1 SGHAT, CDR2 FQNNGV. The CDR3 sequence: CASSRNRVYNEQFF. Here the CDR3 DNA reads TGTGCCAGCAGCCGAAACAGGGTCTACAATGAGCAGTTCTTC.

V and J are TRBV28 and TRBJ2-6; 7 bases line up with TRBD1. V dropped 6 bases and J dropped 3; count of bases not matched to a gene: 5. The CDR3 spans 15 residues. Germline lookup yields CDR1 MDHEN and CDR2 SYDVKM. For the CDR3, the DNA is TGTGCCAGCAGCCTAGACAGGGTTGGGGCCAACGTCCTGACTTTC. Its translation: CASSLDRVGANVLTF.

This chain joins TRBV5-4 and TRBJ2-1; 10 positions agree with TRBD2. This CDR3 spans 15 amino acids. The V segment lost 2 bases and the J segment 4 bases; nucleotides outside the gene matches: 3. Germline CDR1 reads SGHNT; CDR2 reads YYREEE (reference sequence). The DNA for the CDR3 is TGTGCCAGCAGCTTCGAGCGGGAGGGGTACAATGAGCAGTTCTTC. Amino acid sequence: CASSFEREGYNEQFF. The whole variable domain, remainder taken from reference TRBV5-4 and TRBJ2-1, is ETGVTQSPTHLIKTRGQQVTLRCSSQSGHNTVSWYQQALGQGPQFIFQYYREEENGRGNFPPRFSGLQFPNYSSELNVNALELDDSALYLCASSFEREGYNEQFFGPGTRLTVL.

V gene TRBV5-6 combines with J gene TRBJ2-1; 8 bases align to TRBD2. Germline V lookup: CDR1 SGHDT, CDR2 YYEEEE. V shed 4 bases and J 2 bases; nucleotides not matched to a gene: 17. This CDR3 is built from 19 residues. CDR3: CASSRPLRVAGGTYNEQFF. CDR3 sequence (DNA): TGTGCCAGCAGCCGACCACTGCGGGTGGCGGGAGGTACCTACAATGAGCAGTTCTTC.

This rearrangement joins TRBV28 to TRBJ2-7; 8 nucleotides agree with TRBD1. Germline V gene data show CDR1 as MDHEN and CDR2 as SYDVKM. The V segment lost 1 base and the J segment 1 base; nucleotides outside the gene matches: 6. This CDR3 has 16 residues. CDR3 sequence reads: CASSLLSDRASYEQYF. CDR3 nucleotide sequence: TGTGCCAGCAGTTTATTATCGGACAGGGCATCCTACGAGCAGTACTTC. Drawing the rest from reference TRBV28 and TRBJ2-7, the complete variable domain is DVKVTQSSRYLVKRTGEKVFLECVQDMDHENMFWYRQDPGLGLRLIYFSYDVKMKEKGDIPEGYSVSREKKERFSLILESASTNQTSMYLCASSLLSDRASYEQYFGPGTRLTVT.

The chain employs TRBV10-2 and TRBJ2-1; D is uncertain. V gave up 3 bases and J gave up 6 bases, with 21 bases separating them. The CDR3 is 17 amino acids. CDR1 and CDR2 from the germline V gene are WSHSY and SAAADI. The CDR3 loop is CASSDELDPRFGNEQFF. The DNA of the CDR3 is TGCGCCAGCAGTGATGAGTTAGACCCTAGGTTTGGCAATGAGCAGTTCTTC.

This sequence joins TRBV30 and TRBJ2-5; D remains unclear. This CDR3 comprises 13 residues. The V end was cut by 4 bases, the J end by 4 bases, with 13 bases between. Germline V CDR1 and CDR2: GTSNPN, SVGIG (reference sequence). This CDR3 reads CAWTALPGETQYF. DNA of the CDR3: TGTGCCTGGACGGCTCTCCCGGGAGAGACCCAGTACTTC.

J is TRBJ2-1 and V is TRBV21-1; the table's D call, TRBD2, has no DNA check behind it. TRBV21-1 is tagged as a pseudogene. This CDR3 spans 17 amino acids. CDR3 sequence reads: CASSPGGASGPDNEQFF. The CDR3 nucleotides are TGTGCCAGCAGCCCTGGAGGAGCTAGCGGGCCTGACAATGAGCAGTTCTTC.

This clone is a singleton in its sample. CDR3 nucleotides: TGTGCCAGCAGCCAAGATAGCACCGGAGGTGAAAAACTGTTTTTT. Encoded protein: CASSQDSTGGEKLFF. The chain is built from TRBV14 and TRBJ1-4, with D hard to call. Germline V CDR1 and CDR2: SGHDN, FVKESK. The V end lost 0 bases, the J end lost 7 bases, and 12 bases lay between the germline ends. The CDR3 spans 15 residues.

The chain links TRBV6-1 to TRBJ2-7; TRBD1 matches 10 bases. Germline V gives CDR1 MNHNS, CDR2 SASEGT. The CDR3 spans 14 residues. V trimming: 10 bases; J trimming: 2 bases; junction bases outside the gene matches: 8. The CDR3 nucleotides are TGTGCCATCAAATGGACAGGGGGACCCTACGAGCAGTACTTC. This codes for CAIKWTGGPYEQYF.

In DNA, the CDR3 is TGTGCCTGGAGGAACAGGGGACGGAACACTGAAGCTTTCTTT. Its protein is CAWRNRGRNTEAFF. The chain combines TRBV30 with TRBJ1-1; 7 bases fit TRBD1. This CDR3 is built from 14 residues. Germline CDR1 is GTSNPN and CDR2 is SVGIG (reference sequence). The ends lost 3 bases at V and 1 base at J; junction bases unmatched: 5.

This chain uses TRBV7-3 with TRBJ2-3; 9 bases match TRBD2. V shed 2 bases and J 1 base; nucleotides not matched to a gene: 16. Germline V lookup: CDR1 SGHTA, CDR2 FQGTGA. The CDR3 sequence is 20 residues long. Here the CDR3 reads CASSLGAGVAGVPGTDTQYF. The CDR3 DNA follows: TGTGCCAGCAGCTTAGGTGCGGGGGTAGCGGGGGTGCCGGGCACAGATACGCAGTATTTT.

This chain uses TRBV5-4 with TRBJ2-5; possible D gene TRBD1, 6 bases. Trimming cost V 4 bases and J 2 bases, with 12 bases left between them. Germline V lookup: CDR1 SGHNT, CDR2 YYREEE (reference sequence). The CDR3 length is 14 residues. The CDR3 DNA follows: TGTGCCAGCAGCGACAGGACAGTACAAGAGACCCAGTACTTC. Translated: CASSDRTVQETQYF.

This clone was detected once. The chain uses TRBV29-1 and TRBJ2-7; a possible D gene is TRBD1 (6 bases). The V end lost 7 bases, the J end lost 5 bases, and 12 bases lay between the germline ends. This CDR3 region has 11 residues. In germline, CDR1 is SQVTM, CDR2 ANQGSEA. The CDR3 spells CSAGPGDEQYF. CDR3 nucleotides: TGCAGCGCCGGACCAGGGGACGAGCAGTACTTC.

This clone was seen once. The J gene is TRBJ2-1, the V gene TRBV9, with D possibly matching TRBD1 (5 bases). Germline loops: CDR1 SGDLS, CDR2 YYNGEE. The CDR3 covers 15 residues. The V gene lost 0 bases and the J gene lost 6 bases, with 13 bases spanning the gap. CDR3 coding DNA: TGTGCCAGCAGCGTAGGTCAGGGTAAGGGCAATGAGCAGTTCTTC. It translates to CASSVGQGKGNEQFF.

With respect to this clone: The same CDR3 arises from other DNA sequences in this sample as well. The rearrangement links TRBV27 to TRBJ2-3; tentative D call: TRBD2 (5 bases). This CDR3 region has 16 residues. Germline CDR1 and CDR2: MNHEY and SMNVEV (reference sequence). Between the trimmed V and J ends, which lost 6 bases and 0 bases, there was a span of 16 bases. The CDR3 sequence: CASSPGGGPSTDTQYF. CDR3 nucleotides: TGTGCCAGCAGCCCCGGCGGAGGCCCTAGCACAGATACGCAGTATTTT.

The chain joins TRBV6-1 to TRBJ2-5, with TRBD2 as a possible D gene (6 bases). Trimming shortened V by 3 bases and J by 4 bases, and 12 bases separated the two germline ends. The CDR3 is 14 amino acids. Per the germline V gene, CDR1 is MNHNS and CDR2 is SASEGT. CDR3 sequence reads: CASSEASVRETQYF. The CDR3 nucleotides are TGTGCCAGCAGTGAGGCTAGCGTTAGAGAGACCCAGTACTTC.

The J gene is TRBJ2-2, the V gene TRBV9, with TRBD1 as a possible D gene (5 bases). Trimming stripped 0 bases from V and 8 bases from J, with 17 bases between. Per the germline V gene, CDR1 is SGDLS and CDR2 is YYNGEE. The CDR3 is 16 amino acids. In nucleotides, the CDR3 is TGTGCCAGCAGCGTAGTTCCATTGTCTGGGGCTGGGGAGCTGTTTTTT. It specifies CASSVVPLSGAGELFF.

The chain is built from TRBV7-6 and TRBJ1-5; 10 bases are shared with TRBD1. Unmatched junction bases numbered 19, after V lost 5 bases and J lost 0 bases. The CDR3 runs 21 residues. CDR1 is SGHVS, CDR2 FNYEAQ, per germline. The CDR3 reads CASSVTGQGWKGRYSNQPQHF. DNA for the CDR3: TGTGCCAGCAGCGTCACGGGACAGGGGTGGAAGGGGAGGTATAGCAATCAGCCCCAGCATTTT.

The chain has TRBV28 and TRBJ1-3; D is unclear. Trimming took 3 bases from V and 3 from J, leaving 12 bases between them. The germline CDR1 and CDR2 sequences are MDHEN and SYDVKM. The CDR3 is 15 amino acids. In DNA form, the CDR3 reads TGTGCCAGCAGTTTTTTGAGGCTAGGTGGAAACACCATATATTTT. It specifies CASSFLRLGGNTIYF.